A single sample gave rise to the 31 T cell receptor beta chains below, sequenced in a study of T cells after yellow fever vaccination. TCRdb itself ran the 5' RACE reads through MiXCR, one entry per CDR3 protein. The sample yields 300,000 to 350,000 distinct CDR3 sequences, approximately 8% seen once. Sample: PBMCs, taken roughly 47 days after the first yellow fever vaccination. Receptor source: a man younger than 35 who received the YFV17D yellow fever vaccine.

V usage is TRBV7-6 and J usage is TRBJ2-3, with 13 bases aligning to TRBD2. V lost 5 bases to trimming and J lost 2 bases; unmatched junction nucleotides: 4. Germline V gene sequence: CDR1 SGHVS, CDR2 FNYEAQ. This CDR3 has 16 amino acids. The CDR3 region is CASSATSGGATDTQYF. Written as DNA, the CDR3 is TGTGCCAGCAGCGCTACTAGCGGGGGGGCCACAGATACGCAGTATTTT. The variable domain in full, completed from reference TRBV7-6 and TRBJ2-3, reads GAGVSQSPRYKVTKRGQDVALRCDPISGHVSLYWYRQALGQGPEFLTYFNYEAQQDKSGLPNDRFSAERPEGSISTLTIQRTEQRDSAMYRCASSATSGGATDTQYFGPGTRLTVL.

This sequence joins TRBV10-3 and TRBJ2-5; the match to TRBD1 covers 7 bases. The V gene's germline CDR1 is ENHRY and CDR2 SYGVKD. The CDR3 has 12 residues. Unmatched junction bases numbered 1, after V lost 5 bases and J lost 4 bases. The chain's CDR3 is CAISTGVETQYF. CDR3 sequence (DNA): TGTGCCATCAGTACAGGGGTAGAGACCCAGTACTTC.

Only one count was recorded for this clonotype. The rearrangement links TRBV2 to TRBJ2-7; D is uncertain. Trimming cost V 5 bases and J 2 bases, with 10 bases left between them. Looked up from germline, CDR1 is SNHLY and CDR2 is FYNNEI. The CDR3 covers 13 residues. The CDR3 region has the DNA TGTGCCAGCAGTCGAGACGATACCTACGAGCAGTACGTC. Protein: CASSRDDTYEQYV.

This chain links TRBV27 with TRBJ2-7; possible D gene TRBD2, 6 bases. Between the trimmed V and J ends, which lost 1 base and 3 bases, there was a span of 7 bases. CDR1 MNHEY and CDR2 SMNVEV come from the germline V gene (reference sequence). CDR3 size: 13 residues. CDR3 protein: CASSLLEGYEQYF. DNA for the CDR3: TGTGCCAGCAGTTTATTGGAGGGCTACGAGCAGTACTTC.

Concerning this clonotype itself: A much larger clone sits a single nucleotide away, making a read error possible. The rearrangement uses TRBV7-2 and TRBJ2-2, with TRBD2 matching over 11 bases. V lost 5 bases, J lost 9 bases, and 8 bases stayed unmatched. There are 15 residues in the CDR3. The germline gives CDR1 SGHTA, CDR2 FQGNSA. CDR3 in DNA: TGTGCCAGCAGCCATACTAGCGGGGGCGCCAGGGAGCTGTTTTTT. Translating it yields CASSHTSGGARELFF. The variable domain in full, with the rest retrieved from reference TRBV7-2 and TRBJ2-2, is GAGVSQSPSNKVTEKGKDVELRCDPISGHTALYWYRQSLGQGLEFLIYFQGNSAPDKSGLPSDRFSAERTGGSVSTLTIQRTQQEDSAVYLCASSHTSGGARELFFGEGSRLTVL.

This clonotype was seen only a few times. The chain carries TRBV7-9 and TRBJ1-1, with D tentatively TRBD1 (6 bases). Germline V gene data show CDR1 as SEHNR and CDR2 as FQNEAQ (reference sequence). The length of the CDR3 is 15 residues. V lost 3 bases and J lost 0, with 11 bases in between. CDR3 region: CASSFGTIMNTEAFF. The CDR3 DNA follows: TGTGCCAGCAGCTTCGGGACAATCATGAACACTGAAGCTTTCTTT.

The chain has TRBV20-1 and TRBJ1-2, with TRBD1 matching over 7 bases. Germline V lookup: CDR1 DFQATT, CDR2 SNEGSKA (reference sequence). The CDR3 contains 15 residues. J was trimmed by 7 bases and V by 0 bases; bases with no gene match: 11. CDR3 residues: CSARDPQGSLGGYTF. In nucleotides, the CDR3 is TGCAGTGCTAGAGATCCACAGGGGTCCTTGGGTGGCTACACCTTC.

The table lists this clonotype with a few counts. This rearrangement joins TRBV5-1 to TRBJ2-1; the D gene could be TRBD1 or TRBD2 (5 bases each). CDR1 SGHRS and CDR2 YFSETQ come from the germline V gene. V gave up 0 bases and J gave up 2 bases, with 15 bases separating them. The CDR3 runs 17 residues. CDR3 region: CASSLGPEGSPYNEQFF. CDR3 sequence (DNA): TGCGCCAGCAGCTTGGGTCCTGAGGGGTCCCCCTACAATGAGCAGTTCTTC.

This clonotype appeared many times. This chain uses TRBV5-6 with TRBJ1-2; D gene uncertain. Germline V gene sequence: CDR1 SGHDT, CDR2 YYEEEE. The V end was cut by 0 bases, the J end by 10 bases, with 7 bases between. The CDR3 sequence is 11 residues long. The CDR3 reads CASSLEVVYTF. In nucleotides, the CDR3 is TGTGCCAGCAGCTTGGAGGTGGTCTACACCTTC.

V is TRBV7-3 and J is TRBJ2-3, with 8 bases aligning to TRBD2. V shed 6 bases, J shed 4 bases, and the junction held 9 bases outside the gene matches. Germline CDR1 SGHTA, CDR2 FQGTGA. This CDR3 has 15 residues. The CDR3 coding sequence is TGTGCCAGCAGACCCACACCGGGGGGGCCAGATACGCAGTATTTT. Residues: CASRPTPGGPDTQYF.

This clonotype came up a few times. V is TRBV4-3 and J is TRBJ1-4; unclear D gene. Trimming pared 0 bases from V and 2 bases from J, leaving 10 bases between. The CDR3 length is 16 residues. CDR1 and CDR2 from the germline V gene are LGHNA and YSLEER. The CDR3 here is CASSQDRGWTNEKLFF. The CDR3 DNA sequence: TGCGCCAGCAGCCAAGATCGGGGATGGACTAATGAAAAACTGTTTTTT.

Only one count was recorded for this clonotype. This may stem from a read error, because a much larger clone lies one nucleotide away. J is TRBJ2-1 and V is TRBV12-3 or TRBV12-4, with D hard to call. V gave up 11 bases and J gave up 7 bases, with 30 bases separating them. The CDR3 is 17 amino acids. The CDR3 region is CACRRGSRTESWNEQFF. CDR3 sequence (DNA): TGTGCCTGCCGCCGAGGATCTCGGACGGAATCGTGGAATGAGCAGTTCTTC.

This clonotype was recorded a few times. This chain connects TRBV5-4 to TRBJ2-1; weak D call: TRBD2 (6 bases). In germline, CDR1 is SGHNT, CDR2 YYREEE (reference sequence). Trimming stripped 3 bases from V and 7 bases from J, with 17 bases between. There are 15 residues in the CDR3. The CDR3 sequence: CASSSQGLPLNEQFF. The CDR3 region has the DNA TGTGCCAGCAGCTCTCAGGGACTCCCCTTGAATGAGCAGTTCTTC.

This clonotype was seen repeatedly, ten times or more. V is TRBV12-3 or TRBV12-4 and J is TRBJ2-2; TRBD2 is a possible D gene (7 bases). CDR3 length equals 16 residues. Trimming shortened V by 3 bases and J by 4 bases, and 15 bases separated the two germline ends. CDR3: CASSFRGGAFTGELFF. Written as DNA, the CDR3 is TGTGCCAGCAGTTTCCGAGGGGGGGCGTTCACCGGGGAGCTGTTTTTT.

In its sample, this clonotype was seen many times. This chain joins TRBV12-3 or TRBV12-4 and TRBJ1-2, with D perhaps TRBD1 (5 bases). The CDR3 length is 13 residues. Trimming took off 6 bases at V and 8 bases at J, with 16 bases between the two ends. The CDR3 is CASSYTSGMGYTF. The CDR3 bases are TGTGCCAGCAGCTATACCTCAGGGATGGGCTACACCTTC.

The table lists this clonotype with a few counts. V gene TRBV7-2 combines with J gene TRBJ2-3, with D possibly being TRBD2 (6 bases). Germline values: CDR1 SGHTA, CDR2 FQGNSA. The CDR3 totals 13 residues. The V gene lost 7 bases and the J gene lost 4 bases, with 12 bases spanning the gap. The CDR3 here is CASTYGGPDTQYF. CDR3 DNA sequence: TGTGCCAGCACCTACGGAGGGCCAGATACGCAGTATTTT.

This clonotype was seen more than once but under ten times. In nucleotides, the CDR3 is TGCAGCGGGCACACAGCTAGCTCCTACAATGAGCAGTTCTTC. It encodes CSGHTASSYNEQFF. The chain recombines TRBV29-1 with TRBJ2-1; D not resolved. The CDR3 runs to 14 residues. Germline lookup yields CDR1 SQVTM and CDR2 ANQGSEA. The V end was cut by 7 bases, the J end by 0 bases, with 13 bases between.

This clonotype was observed a few times. This chain links TRBV4-1 with TRBJ2-5, with TRBD2 identical over 8 bases. V gave up 1 base and J gave up 5 bases; unmatched junction bases: 9. This CDR3 contains 16 residues. CDR1 and CDR2 from the germline V gene are MGHRA and YSYEKL. The CDR3 spells CASSQVGAGAHETQYF. The CDR3 DNA sequence: TGCGCCAGCAGCCAAGTTGGAGCGGGGGCTCATGAGACCCAGTACTTC.

The DNA of the CDR3 is TGTGCCAGCAGGATCTCTGGGGCCAACGTCCTGACTTTC. Translated, it gives CASRISGANVLTF. The chain employs TRBV12-3 or TRBV12-4 and TRBJ2-6; D remains unclear. V lost 6 bases and J 0 bases, leaving 3 bases between the germline ends. CDR3 length: 13 residues.

The chain combines TRBV5-4 with TRBJ2-2; no clear D gene. CDR3 length equals 14 residues. Germline V gene data show CDR1 as SGHNT and CDR2 as YYREEE (reference sequence). The V end lost 2 bases, the J end lost 4 bases, and 9 bases lay between the germline ends. The CDR3 here is CASSFESTTGELFF. The CDR3 region has the DNA TGTGCCAGCAGCTTTGAGTCGACCACCGGGGAGCTGTTTTTT. The variable domain in full, with the rest retrieved from reference TRBV5-4 and TRBJ2-2, is ETGVTQSPTHLIKTRGQQVTLRCSSQSGHNTVSWYQQALGQGPQFIFQYYREEENGRGNFPPRFSGLQFPNYSSELNVNALELDDSALYLCASSFESTTGELFFGEGSRLTVL.

The V gene is TRBV6-5, the J gene TRBJ2-7, with 9 bases fitting TRBD1. This CDR3 contains 13 residues. Germline V gene sequence: CDR1 MNHEY, CDR2 SVGAGI. This CDR3 is CASSYSPGTGIIV. Here the CDR3 DNA reads TGTGCCAGCAGTTACTCCCCCGGGACAGGGATAATAGTC.

This clonotype has a count of ten or more. The J gene is TRBJ2-1, the V gene TRBV20-1; no clear D gene. V gave up 4 bases and J gave up 6 bases, with 16 bases separating them. The CDR3 is made up of 14 amino acids. Germline loops: CDR1 DFQATT, CDR2 SNEGSKA (reference sequence). CDR3 bases: TGCAGTGCTATTTACAAGGTGGGGTCCAATGAGCAGTTCTTC. It encodes CSAIYKVGSNEQFF.

This sequence joins TRBV4-3 and TRBJ1-2; D not certain. The CDR3 loop spans 14 amino acids. From germline, CDR1 is LGHNA and CDR2 YSLEER. V lost 1 base and J 5 bases, leaving 11 bases between the germline ends. The CDR3: CASSQVGGSYGYTF. CDR3 bases: TGCGCCAGCAGCCAAGTCGGCGGATCATATGGCTACACCTTC.

This clonotype was counted at least ten times. The genes are TRBV7-2 and TRBJ2-1; possibly TRBD1 or TRBD2 for D (5 bases each). CDR3 length equals 16 residues. Germline V lookup: CDR1 SGHTA, CDR2 FQGNSA. Trimming stripped 1 base from V and 4 bases from J, with 14 bases between. CDR3 residues: CASSLVWGPDYNEQFF. CDR3 DNA: TGTGCCAGCAGCTTAGTTTGGGGACCTGATTACAATGAGCAGTTCTTC.

CDR3 region: CASCTGRTQYF. Here the CDR3 DNA reads TGTGCCAGCTGTACAGGTCGGACCCAGTACTTC. This chain links TRBV3-1 with TRBJ2-5, with D maybe TRBD1 (5 bases). V was clipped by 8 bases and J by 7 bases, with 11 bases between them. Germline V lookup: CDR1 LGHDT, CDR2 YNNKEL (reference sequence). The CDR3 is made up of 11 amino acids.

This clonotype was recorded a few times. The chain couples TRBV7-2 to TRBJ1-2; D is ambiguous. The CDR3 extends over 13 amino acids. Looked up from germline, CDR1 is SGHTA and CDR2 is FQGNSA. V lost 7 bases, J lost 5 bases, and 14 bases lay in between. The CDR3 here is CASTSGWAYGYTF. In DNA form, the CDR3 reads TGTGCCAGCACCTCCGGATGGGCGTATGGCTACACCTTC.

This clonotype was detected a few times. V usage is TRBV19 and J usage is TRBJ1-1; D gene ambiguous. Trimming shortened V by 2 bases and J by 4 bases, and 2 bases separated the two germline ends. The germline gives CDR1 LNHDA, CDR2 SQIVND (reference sequence). The CDR3 loop spans 11 amino acids. CDR3 coding DNA: TGTGCCAGTAGTATACTCACTGAAGCTTTCTTT. Translation gives CASSILTEAFF. Combining the CDR3 with reference TRBV19 and TRBJ1-1 gives the whole variable domain DGGITQSPKYLFRKEGQNVTLSCEQNLNHDAMYWYRQDPGQGLRLIYYSQIVNDFQKGDIAEGYSVSREKKESFPLTVTSAQKNPTAFYLCASSILTEAFFGQGTRLTVV.

With regard to this clonotype: One end of the junction fails to match germline, which may point to a read error. Written as DNA, the CDR3 is TGCGCCAGCAGCCAAGAAAGGGGGACAGGGGCCCGGTCCTTC. This gives the protein CASSQERGTGARSF. The chain combines TRBV4-3 with TRBJ2-7; TRBD1 agrees at 10 bases. This CDR3 has 14 amino acids. Germline assignment: CDR1 LGHNA and CDR2 YSLEER.

The chain recombines TRBV7-9 with TRBJ1-2; 7 nucleotides line up with TRBD1. The CDR3 is 15 residues long. The ends lost 1 base at V and 7 bases at J; junction bases unmatched: 9. The germline V gene has CDR1 SEHNR and CDR2 FQNEAQ (reference sequence). In DNA, the CDR3 is TGTGCCAGCAGCTTAGGAGCAGGGGGAGAGTTTGGCTACACCTTC. Translation gives CASSLGAGGEFGYTF.

The chain carries TRBV9 and TRBJ1-2; D is unclear. This CDR3 has 14 amino acids. V gave up 2 bases and J gave up 7 bases, with 15 bases separating them. Germline V gives CDR1 SGDLS, CDR2 YYNGEE. CDR3 region: CASSVYTGMAGYTF. DNA for the CDR3: TGTGCCAGCAGCGTTTATACGGGAATGGCTGGCTACACCTTC.

J is TRBJ2-1 and V is TRBV6-2 or TRBV6-3; TRBD2 matches at 7 bases. Trimming took 4 bases from V and 6 from J; bases not matched to a gene: 9. Germline values: CDR1 MNHEY, CDR2 SVGEGT. The CDR3 has 15 residues. The CDR3 is CASSSASGPTNEQFF. CDR3 DNA sequence: TGTGCCAGCAGTTCCGCTAGCGGTCCCACCAATGAGCAGTTCTTC.